This paragraph reports one TCR beta chain. Trimming stripped 5 bases from V and 7 bases from J, with 12 bases between. The germline CDR1 and CDR2 sequences are SGHTA and FQGTGA. The CDR3 is 12 amino acids. As processed by the authors: Scientists estimated how many nucleated cells there were by amplifying reference gene primers. Method: immunoSEQ multiplex PCR; TCRdb's copy keeps in-frame clones and lacks some. V and J calls plus clone size are reproduced from that table; the DNA served to infer D and trimming. The sample holds around 90,000 clones, 75% to 90% seen once. The data derive from a study of blood T cell repertoires in COVID-19.

The gene calls are TRBV7-3 and TRBJ2-7, with D possibly matching TRBD2 (6 bases). Sequencing was carried out using peripheral blood. The sequence came from a human donor in a cohort sampled during active COVID-19. CDR3 DNA: TGTGCCAGCAGCCAGGGAGGCCAGGAGCAGTACTTC. This translates into CASSQGGQEQYF.